The next 18 T cell receptor beta chains were all read from a single sample in a study of blood T cell repertoires in COVID-19. Produced via immunoSEQ multiplex PCR; TCRdb's table is partial and in-frame only. This repertoire shows 350,000 to 450,000 clones, approximately 87% found once; its top ten account for approximately 1.8%. Sequenced input: PBMCs or T cells enriched from blood (not recorded which). Receptor source: a man aged 40-49 years in a cohort exposed to, infected with or recovered from COVID-19 (not recorded which).

The rearrangement uses TRBV4-1 and TRBJ1-5, with unresolved D. Germline CDR1 MGHRA, CDR2 YSYEKL. Trimming took 3 bases from V and 3 from J, leaving 9 bases between them. The CDR3 loop spans 14 amino acids. The CDR3 is CASSQGDFNQPQHF. The CDR3 nucleotides are TGCGCCAGCAGCCAGGGAGATTTCAATCAGCCCCAGCATTTT.

The chain is built from TRBV4-1 and TRBJ2-2, with 8 bases that match TRBD1. Trimming cost V 2 bases and J 5 bases; bases outside gene matches: 4. The CDR3 runs 15 residues. CDR1 is MGHRA and CDR2 is YSYEKL in the germline V gene. CDR3 in DNA: TGCGCCAGCAGCCAACGGCAGGGGGCGACCGGGGAGCTGTTTTTT. This codes for CASSQRQGATGELFF.

This sequence joins TRBV7-2 and TRBJ1-4, with 7 positions matching TRBD1. Germline CDR1 is SGHTA and CDR2 is FQGNSA. V lost 5 bases and J lost 7; bases outside the gene matches: 10. The CDR3 contains 15 residues. CDR3 DNA: TGTGCCAGCAGCCGGAGGGGGCGCGTACGTGAAAAACTGTTTTTT. Translated, it gives CASSRRGRVREKLFF.

The chain uses TRBV19 and TRBJ2-1; TRBD2 matches at 8 bases. The CDR3 has 14 amino acids. The germline CDR1 and CDR2 sequences are LNHDA and SQIVND (reference sequence). Germline trimming cut 2 bases from V and 8 bases from J; bases unmatched to any gene: 5. CDR3: CASSIIGRAYEQFF. DNA for the CDR3: TGTGCCAGTAGTATAATCGGGAGGGCCTATGAGCAGTTCTTC.

This chain links TRBV6-2 or TRBV6-3 with TRBJ2-2, with a weak D call TRBD1 (6 bases). The V and J ends lost 2 bases and 1 base respectively, with 8 bases between them. This CDR3 has 15 residues. The germline CDR1 and CDR2 sequences are MNHEY and SVGEGT. For the CDR3, the DNA is TGTGCCAGCAGTTACCTGACAGGGAACACCGGGGAGCTGTTTTTT. This encodes CASSYLTGNTGELFF.

V gene TRBV7-8 combines with J gene TRBJ2-4; maybe TRBD1 (5 bases). Between the trimmed V and J ends, which lost 5 bases and 8 bases, there was a span of 7 bases. The CDR3 has 11 amino acids. In germline, CDR1 is SGHVS, CDR2 FQNEAQ. The CDR3 region is CASSQGDIQYF. In nucleotides, the CDR3 is TGTGCCAGCAGCCAAGGGGACATTCAGTACTTC. Using reference TRBV7-8 and TRBJ2-4 for the parts outside the CDR3, the full variable domain is GAGVSQSPRYKVAKRGQDVALRCDPISGHVSLFWYQQALGQGPEFLTYFQNEAQLDKSGLPSDRFFAERPEGSVSTLKIQRTQQEDSAVYLCASSQGDIQYFGAGTRLSVL.

The gene calls are TRBV7-2 and TRBJ2-4, with D perhaps matching TRBD1 (5 bases). Between the trimmed V and J ends, which lost 3 bases and 8 bases, there was a span of 11 bases. Germline CDR1 reads SGHTA; CDR2 reads FQGNSA. The CDR3 is 13 residues long. This CDR3 reads CASSLAGWDIQYF. CDR3 nucleotide sequence: TGTGCCAGCAGCTTGGCAGGGTGGGACATTCAGTACTTC.

The chain uses TRBV6-5 and TRBJ2-7; TRBD2 aligns across 14 bases. The V gene end was trimmed by 6 bases and the J gene end by 4 bases; junction bases not matched to a gene: 5. Per the germline V gene, CDR1 is MNHEY and CDR2 is SVGAGI. The CDR3 extends over 15 amino acids. CDR3 sequence reads: CASRGTSGSLYEQYF. For the CDR3, the DNA is TGTGCCAGCAGGGGGACTAGCGGGAGCTTGTACGAGCAGTACTTC.

DNA of the CDR3: TGTGCCAGCAGCTTAGCTCTTCGGGTCGCAGATACGCAGTATTTT. Translating gives CASSLALRVADTQYF. The rearrangement links TRBV7-9 to TRBJ2-3, with no clear D. Germline values: CDR1 SEHNR, CDR2 FQNEAQ (reference sequence). This CDR3 has 15 residues. Trimming removed 0 bases at V and 4 bases at J, with 11 bases between. Drawing the rest from reference TRBV7-9 and TRBJ2-3, the complete variable domain is DTGVSQNPRHKITKRGQNVTFRCDPISEHNRLYWYRQTLGQGPEFLTYFQNEAQLEKSRLLSDRFSAERPKGSFSTLEIQRTEQGDSAMYLCASSLALRVADTQYFGPGTRLTVL.

The V gene is TRBV5-1, the J gene TRBJ1-3; D gene unclear. Trimming shortened V by 5 bases and J by 0 bases, and 9 bases separated the two germline ends. The germline V gene encodes CDR1 SGHRS and CDR2 YFSETQ. CDR3 length: 14 amino acids. CDR3 residues: CASSEASSGNTIYF. CDR3 DNA sequence: TGCGCCAGCAGTGAAGCGTCCTCTGGAAACACCATATATTTT. The whole variable domain, remainder taken from reference TRBV5-1 and TRBJ1-3, is KAGVTQTPRYLIKTRGQQVTLSCSPISGHRSVSWYQQTPGQGLQFLFEYFSETQRNKGNFPGRFSGRQFSNSRSEMNVSTLELGDSALYLCASSEASSGNTIYFGEGSWLTVV.

The chain combines TRBV30 with TRBJ1-1; 7 bases are a match to TRBD1. Germline assignment: CDR1 GTSNPN and CDR2 SVGIG (reference sequence). Trimming cost V 1 base and J 4 bases; bases outside gene matches: 3. The CDR3 length is 13 residues. The CDR3 region is CAWSGTGATEAFF. In DNA, the CDR3 is TGTGCCTGGAGTGGGACAGGAGCCACTGAAGCTTTCTTT.

The genes are TRBV6-5 and TRBJ2-1; TRBD1 matches at 10 bases. This CDR3 has 15 amino acids. V dropped 7 bases and J dropped 3; count of bases not matched to a gene: 6. Looked up from germline, CDR1 is MNHEY and CDR2 is SVGAGI. In nucleotides, the CDR3 is TGTGCCAGCACCGGCGGACAGGGGGGCTACAATGAGCAGTTCTTC. This gives the protein CASTGGQGGYNEQFF.

This clone has a handful of counts. The J gene is TRBJ2-5, the V gene TRBV10-3, with 13 bases that match TRBD2. CDR1 is ENHRY and CDR2 is SYGVKD in the germline V gene. V shed 6 bases and J 5 bases; nucleotides not matched to a gene: 15. The CDR3 has 18 amino acids. The CDR3 sequence: CAISDPGTSGIVGETQYF. The DNA of the CDR3 is TGTGCCATCAGCGATCCCGGGACTAGCGGGATTGTAGGGGAGACCCAGTACTTC.

This chain links TRBV10-1 with TRBJ2-3; D perhaps matches TRBD1 (5 bases). Germline assignment: CDR1 WNHNN and CDR2 SYGVQD (reference sequence). Trimming shortened V by 1 base and J by 0 bases, and 8 bases separated the two germline ends. This CDR3 has 15 amino acids. CDR3 residues: CASSEWTSSTDTQYF. For the CDR3, the DNA is TGCGCCAGCAGTGAGTGGACATCTAGCACAGATACGCAGTATTTT.

CDR3 sequence (DNA): TGTGCCAGCAGTTTAACCTTACCCGCAGGGGGAAGCGGCTACACCTTC. Amino acid sequence: CASSLTLPAGGSGYTF. This rearrangement joins TRBV27 to TRBJ1-2; 7 bases align to TRBD1. This CDR3 has 16 residues. Per germline, CDR1 MNHEY and CDR2 SMNVEV (reference sequence). J lost 8 bases, V lost 2 bases, and 14 bases had no gene match.

V and J are TRBV29-1 and TRBJ2-5; D is uncertain. V was cut by 4 bases and J by 5 bases, with 11 bases left in between. CDR1 and CDR2 from the germline V gene are SQVTM and ANQGSEA. This CDR3 is built from 12 residues. The DNA of the CDR3 is TGCAGCGTTGCAAGATCCCAGGAGACCCAGTACTTC. It specifies CSVARSQETQYF. Full variable domain (missing parts from reference TRBV29-1 and TRBJ2-5): SAVISQKPSRDICQRGTSLTIQCQVDSQVTMMFWYRQQPGQSLTLIATANQGSEATYESGFVIDKFPISRPNLTFSTLTVSNMSPEDSSIYLCSVARSQETQYFGPGTRLLVL.

The chain links TRBV30 to TRBJ2-3; TRBD2 aligns across 10 bases. The CDR3 loop spans 16 amino acids. Trimming at V came to 4 bases and at J to 5 bases, leaving 12 bases not matched to a gene. The germline gives CDR1 GTSNPN, CDR2 SVGIG (reference sequence). The CDR3 reads CAWTLGGSGRLDTQYF. The CDR3 nucleotides read TGTGCCTGGACTTTAGGGGGTAGCGGGAGGTTAGATACGCAGTATTTT.

This clone appeared a single time. The chain links TRBV19 to TRBJ2-6, with D maybe TRBD2 (6 bases). With 7 bases removed from V and 1 base from J, the gap between germline ends came to 14 bases. Germline lookup yields CDR1 LNHDA and CDR2 SQIVND (reference sequence). This CDR3 contains 16 residues. CDR3 protein: CASTTGSQSGANVLTF. In DNA, the CDR3 is TGTGCCAGTACCACCGGGAGCCAATCTGGGGCCAACGTCCTGACTTTC.